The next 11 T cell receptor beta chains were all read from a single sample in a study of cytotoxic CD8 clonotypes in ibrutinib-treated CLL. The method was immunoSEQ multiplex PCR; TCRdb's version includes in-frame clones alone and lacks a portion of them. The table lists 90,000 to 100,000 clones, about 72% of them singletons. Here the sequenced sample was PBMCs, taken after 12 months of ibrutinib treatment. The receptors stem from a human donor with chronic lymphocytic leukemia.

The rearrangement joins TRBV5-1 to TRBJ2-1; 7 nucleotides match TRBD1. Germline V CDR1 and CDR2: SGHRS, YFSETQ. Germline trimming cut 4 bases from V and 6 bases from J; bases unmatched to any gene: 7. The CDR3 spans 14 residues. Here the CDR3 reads CASSGETGLNEQFF. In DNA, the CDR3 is TGCGCCAGCAGCGGGGAGACAGGGCTCAATGAGCAGTTCTTC. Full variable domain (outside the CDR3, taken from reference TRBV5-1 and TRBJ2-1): KAGVTQTPRYLIKTRGQQVTLSCSPISGHRSVSWYQQTPGQGLQFLFEYFSETQRNKGNFPGRFSGRQFSNSRSEMNVSTLELGDSALYLCASSGETGLNEQFFGPGTRLTVL.

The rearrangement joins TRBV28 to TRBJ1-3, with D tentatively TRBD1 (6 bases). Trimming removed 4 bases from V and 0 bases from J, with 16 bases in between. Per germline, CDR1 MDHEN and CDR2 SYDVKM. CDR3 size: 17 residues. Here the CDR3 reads CASSSGGARGSGNTIYF. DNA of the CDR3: TGTGCCAGCAGTTCTGGGGGGGCGCGAGGCTCTGGAAACACCATATATTTT.

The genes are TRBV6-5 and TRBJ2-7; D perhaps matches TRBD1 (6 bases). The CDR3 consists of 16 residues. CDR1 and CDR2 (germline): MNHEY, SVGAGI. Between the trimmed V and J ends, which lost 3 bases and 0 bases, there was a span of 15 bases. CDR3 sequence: CASSYFRTVTSYEQYF. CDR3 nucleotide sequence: TGTGCCAGCAGTTATTTTCGGACAGTGACCTCCTACGAGCAGTACTTC.

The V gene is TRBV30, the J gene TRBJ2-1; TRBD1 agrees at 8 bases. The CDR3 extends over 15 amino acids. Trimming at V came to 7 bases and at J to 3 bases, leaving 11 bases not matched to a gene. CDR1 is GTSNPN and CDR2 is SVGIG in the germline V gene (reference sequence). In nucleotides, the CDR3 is TGTGCCTCCCATATGACAGGGGACCTCTACAATGAGCAGTTCTTC. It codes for CASHMTGDLYNEQFF.

This CDR3 reads CASSPGSGREQYF. CDR3 in DNA: TGTGCCAGCAGTCCAGGGTCAGGGCGGGAGCAGTACTTC. The chain couples TRBV6-6 to TRBJ2-7; D might be TRBD1 (5 bases). V was trimmed by 5 bases and J by 7 bases, leaving 15 bases between them. Germline V gives CDR1 MNHNY, CDR2 SVGAGI (reference sequence). The CDR3 loop spans 13 amino acids.

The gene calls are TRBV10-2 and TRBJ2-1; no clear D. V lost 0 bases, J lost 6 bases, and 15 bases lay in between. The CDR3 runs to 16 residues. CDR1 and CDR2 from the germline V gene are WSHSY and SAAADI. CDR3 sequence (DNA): TGCGCCAGCAGTGAGTCTAAAATAGGATGGAGCAATGAGCAGTTCTTC. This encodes CASSESKIGWSNEQFF.

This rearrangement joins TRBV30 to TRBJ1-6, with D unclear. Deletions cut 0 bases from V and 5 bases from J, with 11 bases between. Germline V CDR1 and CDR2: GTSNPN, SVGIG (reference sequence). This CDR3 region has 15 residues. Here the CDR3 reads CAWSVRSVDNSPLHF. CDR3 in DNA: TGTGCCTGGAGTGTACGGTCAGTAGATAATTCACCCCTCCACTTT.

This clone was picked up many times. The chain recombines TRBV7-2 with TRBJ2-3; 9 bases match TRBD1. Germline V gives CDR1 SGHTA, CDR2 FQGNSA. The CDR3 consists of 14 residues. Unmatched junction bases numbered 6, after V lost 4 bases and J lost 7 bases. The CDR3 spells CASSSRDRENTQYF. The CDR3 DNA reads TGTGCCAGCAGCTCCCGGGACAGGGAGAATACGCAGTATTTT.

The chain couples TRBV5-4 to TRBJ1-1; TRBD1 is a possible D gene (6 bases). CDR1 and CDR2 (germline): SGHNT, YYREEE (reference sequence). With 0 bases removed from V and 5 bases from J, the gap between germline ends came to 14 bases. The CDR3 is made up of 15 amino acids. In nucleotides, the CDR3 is TGTGCCAGCAGCTTGGGGGGACAAATTGGGACTGAAGCTTTCTTT. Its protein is CASSLGGQIGTEAFF.

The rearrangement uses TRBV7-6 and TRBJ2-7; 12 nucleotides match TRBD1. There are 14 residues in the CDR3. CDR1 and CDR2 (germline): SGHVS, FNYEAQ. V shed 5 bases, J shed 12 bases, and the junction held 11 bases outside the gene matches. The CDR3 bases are TGTGCCAGCAGCAGTACCGGGACAGGGGGCTTGGCGTACTTC. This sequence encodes CASSSTGTGGLAYF.

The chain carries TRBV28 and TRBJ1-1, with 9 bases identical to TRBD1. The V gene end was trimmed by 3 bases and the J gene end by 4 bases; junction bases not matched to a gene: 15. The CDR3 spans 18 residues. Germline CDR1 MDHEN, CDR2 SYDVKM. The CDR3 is CASSLPGQGRSSATEAFF. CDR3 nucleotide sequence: TGTGCCAGCAGTTTGCCGGGACAGGGTAGATCCTCGGCCACTGAAGCTTTCTTT.